This T cell receptor beta chain was sequenced during a study of T-cell reconstitution after alpha-beta-depleted transplantation in children. There are many counts of this clonotype. Unique molecular identifiers were used to barcode this TCRbeta library. TCRdb reprocessed the PCR reads with MiXCR, giving one entry per CDR3 protein. The repertoire holds about 190,000 distinct CDR3 sequences, roughly 7.5% seen once, with 3% in the top ten. Germline assignment: CDR1 SGHVS and CDR2 FNYEAQ. The CDR3 loop spans 13 amino acids. V was shortened by 5 bases and J by 3 bases, with 11 bases between the two germline ends.

Material: PBMCs from the stem cell graft donor, obtained from the stem cell graft. The chain combines TRBV7-6 with TRBJ2-7; a weak D match, TRBD1 (6 bases). The receptor comes from a human donor who donated a stem cell graft to a child with Wiskott-Aldrich syndrome. This CDR3 reads CASSPGQSYEQYF. CDR3 bases: TGTGCCAGCAGCCCGGGACAAAGCTACGAGCAGTACTTC. The full variable domain, with the rest looked up from reference TRBV7-6 and TRBJ2-7, is GAGVSQSPRYKVTKRGQDVALRCDPISGHVSLYWYRQALGQGPEFLTYFNYEAQQDKSGLPNDRFSAERPEGSISTLTIQRTEQRDSAMYRCASSPGQSYEQYFGPGTRLTVT.